The next 22 T cell receptor beta chains were all read from a single sample in a study of CD8+CD57+ T cells in acquired aplastic anemia. The TCR beta profiling, which covered VDJ combination and CDR3 sequence, was carried out using genomic DNA as the template. TCRdb processed the reads anew with MiXCR; each CDR3 protein has one entry. Among some 160,000 distinct CDR3 sequences listed, 40% to 60% were seen once. Patients sequenced had flow cytometry evidence of CD8+CD57+ cell expansion. Sequenced material: sorted CD4+, CD8+, or CD8+CD57+ T cells (not recorded which) from PBMCs. The receptors stem from a human donor with aplastic anemia.

V is TRBV27 and J is TRBJ1-5; D is unresolved. Deletions cut 8 bases from V and 3 bases from J, with 8 bases between. This CDR3 is built from 12 residues. Per germline, CDR1 MNHEY and CDR2 SMNVEV (reference sequence). CDR3 coding DNA: TGTGCCAGCGGTGATAACAATCAGCCCCAGCATTTT. Translation gives CASGDNNQPQHF.

This clonotype was seen a handful of times. V gene TRBV6-5 combines with J gene TRBJ2-3; weak D call: TRBD2 (5 bases). V lost 0 bases to trimming and J lost 4 bases, with 11 bases between them. The CDR3 is 15 amino acids. Germline V gene sequence: CDR1 MNHEY, CDR2 SVGAGI. The CDR3 sequence: CASSYSGLASDTQYF. The CDR3 coding sequence is TGTGCCAGCAGTTACTCAGGGCTAGCATCAGATACGCAGTATTTT.

The chain is built from TRBV20-1 and TRBJ2-3; TRBD2 matches 11 bases. Germline V CDR1 and CDR2: DFQATT, SNEGSKA (reference sequence). V gave up 2 bases and J gave up 3 bases; unmatched junction bases: 7. The CDR3 has 16 residues. CDR3 in amino acids: CSARPSSGRETDTQYF. CDR3 nucleotides: TGCAGTGCTAGACCTAGTAGCGGGAGGGAAACAGATACGCAGTATTTT.

This chain uses TRBV6-1 with TRBJ2-7, with 10 bases lining up with TRBD1. Germline values: CDR1 MNHNS, CDR2 SASEGT. The CDR3 extends over 13 amino acids. With V trimmed by 6 bases and J by 7 bases, 6 bases remained unmatched. The DNA for the CDR3 is TGTGCCAGCAGACGTGACAGGGGGCGAGAGCAGTACTTC. Amino acid sequence: CASRRDRGREQYF.

This clonotype has only a few counts. The chain recombines TRBV15 with TRBJ1-1; D remains unclear. V lost 0 bases and J 7 bases, leaving 9 bases between the germline ends. The CDR3 length is 13 residues. Germline assignment: CDR1 LNHNV and CDR2 YYDKDF (reference sequence). In nucleotides, the CDR3 is TGTGCCACCAGCAGAGATGCGTTGGGTGAAGCTTTCTTT. Translated: CATSRDALGEAFF.

This clonotype has ten or more counts. The chain uses TRBV20-1 and TRBJ2-7; no clear D gene. V lost 1 base and J lost 0, with 7 bases in between. This CDR3 comprises 13 residues. The V gene's germline CDR1 is DFQATT and CDR2 SNEGSKA (reference sequence). CDR3 loop: CSARGGGSYEQYF. The CDR3 coding sequence is TGCAGTGCTAGAGGAGGCGGCTCCTACGAGCAGTACTTC.

This sequence joins TRBV5-4 and TRBJ1-2, with D possibly being TRBD1 (5 bases). Germline assignment: CDR1 SGHNT and CDR2 YYREEE (reference sequence). V lost 0 bases to trimming and J lost 3 bases, with 15 bases between them. The CDR3 totals 16 residues. CDR3 sequence: CASSLVEWAGDYGYTF. Here the CDR3 DNA reads TGTGCCAGCAGCTTGGTGGAGTGGGCGGGGGACTATGGCTACACCTTC. Looking up the rest from reference TRBV5-4 and TRBJ1-2 gives the full variable domain: ETGVTQSPTHLIKTRGQQVTLRCSSQSGHNTVSWYQQALGQGPQFIFQYYREEENGRGNFPPRFSGLQFPNYSSELNVNALELDDSALYLCASSLVEWAGDYGYTFGSGTRLTVV.

This clonotype showed up many times. The CDR3 coding sequence is TGTGCCAGCAGCGCGGGGGACTCCTACTACGAGCAGTACTTC. Translating gives CASSAGDSYYEQYF. The rearrangement uses TRBV9 and TRBJ2-7, with D perhaps matching TRBD2 (6 bases). This CDR3 contains 14 residues. The V gene's germline CDR1 is SGDLS and CDR2 YYNGEE. V was shortened by 3 bases and J by 3 bases, with 13 bases between the two germline ends.

This clonotype was seen only a few times. The CDR3 here is CATSRERQASNEQFF. The DNA for the CDR3 is TGTGCCACCAGCAGAGAGCGTCAAGCCTCTAATGAGCAGTTCTTC. The rearrangement joins TRBV15 to TRBJ2-1; no firm D call. The CDR3 has 15 residues. V lost 0 bases and J 7 bases, leaving 13 bases between the germline ends. Germline assignment: CDR1 LNHNV and CDR2 YYDKDF (reference sequence).

This clonotype was seen more than once but under ten times. This chain joins TRBV15 and TRBJ1-1, with D unresolved. The CDR3 has 16 amino acids. Germline values: CDR1 LNHNV, CDR2 YYDKDF (reference sequence). Trimming took 2 bases from V and 1 from J, leaving 14 bases between them. CDR3 protein: CATSRPPAGKNTEAFF. In nucleotides, the CDR3 is TGTGCCACCAGCAGACCCCCGGCGGGAAAGAACACTGAAGCTTTCTTT.

This clonotype was detected a few times. The chain carries TRBV24-1 and TRBJ1-2, with 8 positions matching TRBD1. Unmatched junction bases numbered 5, after V lost 2 bases and J lost 4 bases. The CDR3 has 15 residues. Germline CDR1 is KGHDR and CDR2 is SFDVKD. The CDR3 protein is CATSDSPTGGYGYTF. In DNA, the CDR3 is TGTGCCACCAGTGATTCCCCTACAGGGGGCTATGGCTACACCTTC.

In its sample, this clonotype was seen a few times. J is TRBJ2-1 and V is TRBV7-6; perhaps TRBD1 as D (6 bases). This CDR3 region has 14 residues. CDR1 is SGHVS, CDR2 FNYEAQ, per germline. Trimming removed 3 bases at V and 6 bases at J, with 12 bases between. The CDR3 coding sequence is TGTGCCAGCAGCTTGGGGGCTAGCAGCAATGAGCAGTTCTTC. Its protein is CASSLGASSNEQFF.

The chain couples TRBV7-2 to TRBJ1-4; no firm D call. Germline values: CDR1 SGHTA, CDR2 FQGNSA. Trimming took 3 bases from V and 8 from J, leaving 10 bases between them. The CDR3 is made up of 13 amino acids. The CDR3 DNA sequence: TGTGCCAGCAGCTTCTCGCGGCTAGAAAAACTGTTTTTT. The encoded protein is CASSFSRLEKLFF.

The genes are TRBV19 and TRBJ2-1; D might be TRBD1 or TRBD2, each matching 6 bases. The germline gives CDR1 LNHDA, CDR2 SQIVND (reference sequence). V was clipped by 3 bases and J by 8 bases, with 11 bases between them. The CDR3 is 13 amino acids. This CDR3 is CASSMWGADEQFF. The CDR3 DNA is TGTGCCAGTAGTATGTGGGGGGCCGATGAGCAGTTCTTC. The whole variable domain, filled in from reference TRBV19 and TRBJ2-1, reads DGGITQSPKYLFRKEGQNVTLSCEQNLNHDAMYWYRQDPGQGLRLIYYSQIVNDFQKGDIAEGYSVSREKKESFPLTVTSAQKNPTAFYLCASSMWGADEQFFGPGTRLTVL.

About this clonotype: Germline and junction disagree at one end, which may indicate a read error. The genes are TRBV10-3 and TRBJ2-1; a weak D match, TRBD2 (6 bases). CDR1 and CDR2 from the germline V gene are ENHRY and SYGVKD. The CDR3 consists of 15 residues. The CDR3 loop reads CASSYFNGGYNEQFF. CDR3 in DNA: TGTGCCAGCAGTTACTTCAACGGGGGCTACAATGAGCAGTTCTTC.

This clonotype has a count of ten or more. The chain combines TRBV12-3 or TRBV12-4 with TRBJ1-5; possible D gene TRBD1, 6 bases. This CDR3 region has 14 residues. Trimming shortened V by 7 bases and J by 9 bases, and 19 bases separated the two germline ends. The CDR3 loop is CASTGGTGPWPQHF. CDR3 DNA sequence: TGTGCCAGCACCGGGGGAACAGGGCCCTGGCCCCAGCATTTT.

This chain connects TRBV29-1 to TRBJ2-3; maybe TRBD2 (5 bases). The germline V and J ends were trimmed by 3 bases and 3 bases, with 13 bases remaining between them. This CDR3 comprises 14 residues. Germline V gives CDR1 SQVTM, CDR2 ANQGSEA. CDR3 loop: CSVEGPRGTDTQYF. CDR3 nucleotides: TGCAGCGTTGAGGGCCCTAGAGGGACAGATACGCAGTATTTT.

To note about this clonotype: A junction boundary mismatches the germline segment, possibly from a read error. The gene calls are TRBV10-3 and TRBJ2-7; TRBD2 is a possible D gene (5 bases). The CDR3 length is 13 residues. In germline, CDR1 is ENHRY, CDR2 SYGVKD. CDR3 in DNA: TGTACCATCAGTGAGGGCAGGTTTGAGGAGCAGTACTTC. This translates into CTISEGRFEEQYF.

This clonotype was recorded many times. The rearrangement links TRBV2 to TRBJ1-3; no clear D gene. CDR1 SNHLY and CDR2 FYNNEI come from the germline V gene. With 6 bases removed from V and 0 bases from J, the gap between germline ends came to 6 bases. The CDR3 totals 13 residues. The DNA of the CDR3 is TGTGCCAGCAGAGGAGGCTCTGGAAACACCATATATTTT. Protein: CASRGGSGNTIYF.

J is TRBJ2-2 and V is TRBV10-1; 7 bases are shared with TRBD1. V shed 6 bases, J shed 6 bases, and the junction held 10 bases outside the gene matches. The CDR3 spans 15 residues. Germline assignment: CDR1 WNHNN and CDR2 SYGVQD (reference sequence). CDR3 coding DNA: TGCGCCAGCAGCTCGCAGCTTACAGGGGCCGGGGAGCTGTTTTTT. It translates to CASSSQLTGAGELFF.

This sequence joins TRBV7-3 and TRBJ2-1; the match to TRBD2 covers 12 bases. V shed 5 bases and J 7 bases; nucleotides not matched to a gene: 6. This CDR3 has 15 residues. The germline V gene has CDR1 SGHTA and CDR2 FQGTGA. The CDR3, as DNA: TGTGCCAGCAGCATAGGACTAGCGGGGAAAAATGAGCAGTTCTTC. Translation: CASSIGLAGKNEQFF.

The table lists this clonotype with many counts. This chain connects TRBV4-3 to TRBJ2-3; D perhaps matches TRBD2 (6 bases). Per the germline V gene, CDR1 is LGHNA and CDR2 is YSLEER. The CDR3 spans 15 residues. Deletions cut 4 bases from V and 6 bases from J, with 17 bases between. CDR3 residues: CASSRGVATWDTQYF. The DNA of the CDR3 is TGCGCCAGCAGCCGCGGGGTCGCGACTTGGGATACGCAGTATTTT.